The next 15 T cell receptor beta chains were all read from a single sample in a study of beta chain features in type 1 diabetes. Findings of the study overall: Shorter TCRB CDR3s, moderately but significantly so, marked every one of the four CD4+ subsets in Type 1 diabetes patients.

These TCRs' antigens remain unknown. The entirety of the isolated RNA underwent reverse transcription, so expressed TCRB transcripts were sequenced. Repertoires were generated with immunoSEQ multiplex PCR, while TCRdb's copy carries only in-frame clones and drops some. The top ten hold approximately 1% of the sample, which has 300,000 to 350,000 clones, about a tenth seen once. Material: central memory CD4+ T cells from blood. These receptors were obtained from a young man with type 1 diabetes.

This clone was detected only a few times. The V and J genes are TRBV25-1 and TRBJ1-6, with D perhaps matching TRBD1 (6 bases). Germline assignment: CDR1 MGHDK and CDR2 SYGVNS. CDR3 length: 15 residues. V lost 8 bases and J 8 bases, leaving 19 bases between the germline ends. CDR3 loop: CASEGGLNRYSPLHF. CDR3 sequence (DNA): TGTGCCAGCGAAGGGGGTCTAAATCGGTATTCACCCCTCCACTTT.

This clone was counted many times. CDR3 amino acids: CASSFESGGEQYF. The CDR3 DNA is TGCGCCAGCAGTTTCGAGTCAGGAGGCGAGCAGTACTTC. The chain uses TRBV10-1 and TRBJ2-7; a possible D gene is TRBD2 (5 bases). This CDR3 spans 13 amino acids. Germline assignment: CDR1 WNHNN and CDR2 SYGVQD (reference sequence). The germline V and J ends were trimmed by 5 bases and 6 bases, with 14 bases remaining between them.

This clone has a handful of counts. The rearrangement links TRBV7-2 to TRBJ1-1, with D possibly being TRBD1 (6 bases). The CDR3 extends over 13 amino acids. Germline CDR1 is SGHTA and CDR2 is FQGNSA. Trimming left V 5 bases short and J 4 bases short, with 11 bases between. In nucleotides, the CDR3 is TGTGCCAGCAGCAAAGACAGGCCCACTGAAGCTTTCTTT. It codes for CASSKDRPTEAFF.

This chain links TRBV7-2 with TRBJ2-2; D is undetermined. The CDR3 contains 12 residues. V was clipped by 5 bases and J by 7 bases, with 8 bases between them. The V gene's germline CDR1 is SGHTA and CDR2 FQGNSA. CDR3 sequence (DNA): TGTGCCAGCAGCCCACAAAACGGGGAGCTGTTTTTT. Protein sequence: CASSPQNGELFF. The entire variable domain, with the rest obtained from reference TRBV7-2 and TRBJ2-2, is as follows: GAGVSQSPSNKVTEKGKDVELRCDPISGHTALYWYRQSLGQGLEFLIYFQGNSAPDKSGLPSDRFSAERTGGSVSTLTIQRTQQEDSAVYLCASSPQNGELFFGEGSRLTVL.

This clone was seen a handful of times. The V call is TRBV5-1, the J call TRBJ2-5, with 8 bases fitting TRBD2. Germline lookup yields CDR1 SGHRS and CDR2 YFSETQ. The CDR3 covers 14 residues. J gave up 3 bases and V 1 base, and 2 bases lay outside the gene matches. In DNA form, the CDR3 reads TGCGCCAGCAGCTTGACTAGCGGAGAAGAGACCCAGTACTTC. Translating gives CASSLTSGEETQYF.

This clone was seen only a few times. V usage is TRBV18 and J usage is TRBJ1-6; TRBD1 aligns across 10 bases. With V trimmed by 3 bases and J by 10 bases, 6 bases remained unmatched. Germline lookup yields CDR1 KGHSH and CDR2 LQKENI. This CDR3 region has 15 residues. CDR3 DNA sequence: TGTGCCAGCTCACCCGGACAGGGGGGCGTATCACCCCTCCACTTT. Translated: CASSPGQGGVSPLHF.

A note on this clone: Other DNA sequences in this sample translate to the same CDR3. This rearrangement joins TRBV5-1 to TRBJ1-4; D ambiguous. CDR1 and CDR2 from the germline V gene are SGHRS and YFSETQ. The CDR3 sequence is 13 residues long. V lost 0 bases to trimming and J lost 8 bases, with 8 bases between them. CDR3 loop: CASSLGAEEKLFF. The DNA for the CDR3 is TGCGCCAGCAGCTTGGGGGCGGAAGAAAAACTGTTTTTT. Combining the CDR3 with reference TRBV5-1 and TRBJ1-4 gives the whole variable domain KAGVTQTPRYLIKTRGQQVTLSCSPISGHRSVSWYQQTPGQGLQFLFEYFSETQRNKGNFPGRFSGRQFSNSRSEMNVSTLELGDSALYLCASSLGAEEKLFFGSGTQLSVL.

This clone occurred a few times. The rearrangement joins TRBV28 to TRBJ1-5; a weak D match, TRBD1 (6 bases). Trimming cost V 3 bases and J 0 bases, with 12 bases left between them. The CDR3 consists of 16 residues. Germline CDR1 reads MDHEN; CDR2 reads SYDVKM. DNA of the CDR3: TGTGCCAGCAGTTTTGAAACAGGGAATAGCAATCAGCCCCAGCATTTT. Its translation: CASSFETGNSNQPQHF. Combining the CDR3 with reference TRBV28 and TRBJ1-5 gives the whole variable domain DVKVTQSSRYLVKRTGEKVFLECVQDMDHENMFWYRQDPGLGLRLIYFSYDVKMKEKGDIPEGYSVSREKKERFSLILESASTNQTSMYLCASSFETGNSNQPQHFGDGTRLSIL.

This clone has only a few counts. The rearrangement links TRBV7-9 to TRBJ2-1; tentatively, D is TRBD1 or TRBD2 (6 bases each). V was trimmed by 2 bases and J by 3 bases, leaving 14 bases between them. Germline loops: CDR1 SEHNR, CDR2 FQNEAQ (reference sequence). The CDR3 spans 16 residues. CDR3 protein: CASSLFGGQNYNEQFF. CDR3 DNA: TGTGCCAGCAGCTTATTTGGGGGGCAAAACTACAATGAGCAGTTCTTC. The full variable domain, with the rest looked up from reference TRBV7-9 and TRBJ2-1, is DTGVSQNPRHKITKRGQNVTFRCDPISEHNRLYWYRQTLGQGPEFLTYFQNEAQLEKSRLLSDRFSAERPKGSFSTLEIQRTEQGDSAMYLCASSLFGGQNYNEQFFGPGTRLTVL.

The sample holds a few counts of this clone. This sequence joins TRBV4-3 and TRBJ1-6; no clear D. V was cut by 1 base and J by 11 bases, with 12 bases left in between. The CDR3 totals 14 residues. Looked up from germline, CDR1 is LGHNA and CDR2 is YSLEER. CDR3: CASSQVGSLTPLHF. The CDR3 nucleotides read TGCGCCAGCAGCCAAGTGGGAAGTTTAACACCCCTCCACTTT.

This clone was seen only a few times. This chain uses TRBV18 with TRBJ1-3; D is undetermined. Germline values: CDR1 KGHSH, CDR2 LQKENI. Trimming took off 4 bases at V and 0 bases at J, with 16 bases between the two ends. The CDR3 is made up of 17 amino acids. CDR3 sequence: CASSLARTASSGNTIYF. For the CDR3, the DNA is TGTGCCAGCTCACTTGCTAGGACGGCAAGCTCTGGAAACACCATATATTTT.

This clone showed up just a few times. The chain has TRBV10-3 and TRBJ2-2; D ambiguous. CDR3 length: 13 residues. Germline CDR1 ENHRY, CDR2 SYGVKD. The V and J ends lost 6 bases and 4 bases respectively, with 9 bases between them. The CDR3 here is CAIRLGGTGELFF. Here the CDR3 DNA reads TGTGCCATCAGACTCGGCGGCACCGGGGAGCTGTTTTTT.

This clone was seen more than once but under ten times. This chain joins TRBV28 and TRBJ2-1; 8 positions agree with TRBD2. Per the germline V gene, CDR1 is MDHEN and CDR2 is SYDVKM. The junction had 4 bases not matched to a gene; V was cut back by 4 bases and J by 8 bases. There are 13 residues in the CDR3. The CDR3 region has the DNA TGTGCCAGCAGTTCGGGACTAGTATATGAGCAGTTCTTC. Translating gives CASSSGLVYEQFF.

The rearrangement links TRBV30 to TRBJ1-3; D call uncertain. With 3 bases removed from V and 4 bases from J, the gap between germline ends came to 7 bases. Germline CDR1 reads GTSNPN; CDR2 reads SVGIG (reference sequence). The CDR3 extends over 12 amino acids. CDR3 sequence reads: CAWRTPGNTIYF. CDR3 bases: TGTGCCTGGAGAACCCCAGGAAACACCATATATTTT.

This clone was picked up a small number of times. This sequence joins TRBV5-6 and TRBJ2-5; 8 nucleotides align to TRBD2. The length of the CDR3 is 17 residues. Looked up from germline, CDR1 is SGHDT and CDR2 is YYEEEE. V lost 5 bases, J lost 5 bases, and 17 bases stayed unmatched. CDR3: CASSPPFERGMEETQYF. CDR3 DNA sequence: TGTGCCAGCAGTCCTCCTTTTGAGCGGGGGATGGAGGAGACCCAGTACTTC.